This T cell receptor (beta chain) is drawn from a study of CD8 T cells in ankylosing spondylitis. Using quantitative 5'-RACE with molecular barcodes, the authors made TCR beta libraries. TCRdb ran MiXCR on the 5' RACE reads and lists one entry per CDR3 protein. The table records some 130,000 distinct CDR3 sequences, around 7.9% of them present only once. The table lists this clonotype with many counts. The antigen is unknown. CDR3 length: 13 amino acids. J was trimmed by 5 bases and V by 7 bases; bases with no gene match: 5. General study results and limits: Within matched ankylosing spondylitis synovial fluid, disease-linked clones were reportedly significantly enriched. In peripheral blood, disease-linked CD8+ clones occurred at relatively low frequencies. In ankylosing spondylitis blood, a motif of roughly eight highly homologous TCR beta variants appeared characteristic.

The chain uses TRBV12-3 or TRBV12-4 and TRBJ2-5; 9 bases line up with TRBD2. The sequence derives from a female donor with ankylosing spondylitis or in good health (not recorded which). The specimen was blood, either unsorted or a sorted T cell fraction (not recorded which). CDR3 residues: CASIIAGAETQYF. The DNA for the CDR3 is TGTGCCAGCATCATAGCGGGGGCGGAGACCCAGTACTTC.